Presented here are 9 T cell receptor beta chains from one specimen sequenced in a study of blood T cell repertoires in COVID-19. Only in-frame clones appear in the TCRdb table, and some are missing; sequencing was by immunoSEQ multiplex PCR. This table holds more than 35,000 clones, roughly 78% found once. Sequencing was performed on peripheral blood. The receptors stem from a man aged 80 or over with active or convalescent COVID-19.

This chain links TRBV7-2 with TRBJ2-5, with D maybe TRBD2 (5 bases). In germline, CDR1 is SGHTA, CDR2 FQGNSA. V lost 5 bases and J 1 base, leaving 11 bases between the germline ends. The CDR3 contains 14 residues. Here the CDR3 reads CASSPGLIQETQYF. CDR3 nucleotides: TGTGCCAGCAGCCCCGGACTCATCCAAGAGACCCAGTACTTC.

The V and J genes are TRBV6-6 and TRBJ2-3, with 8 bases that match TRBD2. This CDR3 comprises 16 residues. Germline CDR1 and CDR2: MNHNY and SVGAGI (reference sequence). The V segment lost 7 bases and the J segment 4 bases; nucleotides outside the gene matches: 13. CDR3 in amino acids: CASIKDGTRVADTQYF. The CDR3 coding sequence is TGTGCCAGCATCAAGGACGGGACTAGAGTTGCAGATACGCAGTATTTT.

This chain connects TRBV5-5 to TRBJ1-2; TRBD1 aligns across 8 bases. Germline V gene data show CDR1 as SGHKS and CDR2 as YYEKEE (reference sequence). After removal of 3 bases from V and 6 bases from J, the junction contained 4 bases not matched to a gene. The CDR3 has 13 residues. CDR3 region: CASSWTGTDGYTF. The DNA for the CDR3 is TGTGCCAGCAGCTGGACAGGGACGGATGGCTACACCTTC.

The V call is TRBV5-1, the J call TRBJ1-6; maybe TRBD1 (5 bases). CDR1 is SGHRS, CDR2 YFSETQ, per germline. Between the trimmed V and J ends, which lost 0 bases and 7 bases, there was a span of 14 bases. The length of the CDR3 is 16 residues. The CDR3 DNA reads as TGCGCCAGCAGCTTGGAAGGGGTATTAGAGAATTCACCCCTCCACTTT. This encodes CASSLEGVLENSPLHF.

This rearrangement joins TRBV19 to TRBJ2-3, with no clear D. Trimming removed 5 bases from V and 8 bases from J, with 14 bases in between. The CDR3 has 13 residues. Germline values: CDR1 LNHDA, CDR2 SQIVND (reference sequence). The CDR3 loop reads CASSASLTGTQYF. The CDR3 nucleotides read TGTGCCAGTAGTGCGTCACTAACGGGTACGCAGTATTTT.

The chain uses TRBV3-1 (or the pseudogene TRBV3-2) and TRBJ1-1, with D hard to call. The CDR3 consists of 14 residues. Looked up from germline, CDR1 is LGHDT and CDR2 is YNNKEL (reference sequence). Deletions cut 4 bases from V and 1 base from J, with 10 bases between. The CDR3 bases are TGTGCCAGCAGCCTCGTGCAGGCGAACACTGAAGCTTTCTTT. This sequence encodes CASSLVQANTEAFF.

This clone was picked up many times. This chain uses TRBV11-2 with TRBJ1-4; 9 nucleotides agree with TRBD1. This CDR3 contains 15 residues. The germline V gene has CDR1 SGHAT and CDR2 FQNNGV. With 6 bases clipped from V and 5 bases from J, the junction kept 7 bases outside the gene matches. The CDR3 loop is CASRRPGTGNEKLFF. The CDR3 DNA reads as TGTGCCAGCAGGCGCCCAGGGACAGGGAATGAAAAACTGTTTTTT. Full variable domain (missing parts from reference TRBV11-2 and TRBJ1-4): EAGVAQSPRYKIIEKRQSVAFWCNPISGHATLYWYQQILGQGPKLLIQFQNNGVVDDSQLPKDRFSAERLKGVDSTLKIQPAKLEDSAVYLCASRRPGTGNEKLFFGSGTQLSVL.

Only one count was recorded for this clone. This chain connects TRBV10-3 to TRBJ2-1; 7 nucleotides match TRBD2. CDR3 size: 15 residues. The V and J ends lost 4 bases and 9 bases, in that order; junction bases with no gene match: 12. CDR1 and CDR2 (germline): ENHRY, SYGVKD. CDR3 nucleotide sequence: TGTGCCATCAGTGTCTGGAGCGGGACCCCCAGTGAGCAGTTCTTC. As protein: CAISVWSGTPSEQFF.

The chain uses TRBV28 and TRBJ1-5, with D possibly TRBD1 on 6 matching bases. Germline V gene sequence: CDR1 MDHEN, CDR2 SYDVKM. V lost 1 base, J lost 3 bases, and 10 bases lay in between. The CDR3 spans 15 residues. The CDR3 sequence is CASSLSQGYNQPQHF. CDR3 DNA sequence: TGTGCCAGCAGTTTATCTCAGGGGTACAATCAGCCCCAGCATTTT. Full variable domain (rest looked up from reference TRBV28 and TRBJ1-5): DVKVTQSSRYLVKRTGEKVFLECVQDMDHENMFWYRQDPGLGLRLIYFSYDVKMKEKGDIPEGYSVSREKKERFSLILESASTNQTSMYLCASSLSQGYNQPQHFGDGTRLSIL.